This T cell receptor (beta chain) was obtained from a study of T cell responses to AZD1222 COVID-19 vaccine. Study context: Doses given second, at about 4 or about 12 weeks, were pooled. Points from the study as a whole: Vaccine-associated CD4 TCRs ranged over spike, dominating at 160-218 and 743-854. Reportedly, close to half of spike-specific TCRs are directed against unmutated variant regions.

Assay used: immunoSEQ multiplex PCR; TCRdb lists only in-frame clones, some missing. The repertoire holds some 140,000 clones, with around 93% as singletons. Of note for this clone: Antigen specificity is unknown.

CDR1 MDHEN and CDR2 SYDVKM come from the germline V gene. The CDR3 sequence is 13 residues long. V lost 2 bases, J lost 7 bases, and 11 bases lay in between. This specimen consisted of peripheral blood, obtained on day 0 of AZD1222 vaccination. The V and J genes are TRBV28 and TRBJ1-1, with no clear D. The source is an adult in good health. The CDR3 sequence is CASSLVWGIEAFF. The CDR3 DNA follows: TGTGCCAGCAGTTTAGTTTGGGGAATTGAAGCTTTCTTT.